This T cell receptor beta chain stems from a study of response to subunit inactivated influenza vaccine. This CDR3 comprises 14 residues. V was shortened by 4 bases and J by 0 bases, with 9 bases between the two germline ends. Germline loops: CDR1 LGHDT, CDR2 YNNKEL (reference sequence). Remarks on this clonotype: Its antigen is not known.

Study outcomes and limitations: It was the authors' suggestion that each seasonal influenza vaccination recruits few new T cells.

TCRdb reanalysed the RT-PCR reads using MiXCR and keeps one entry per CDR3 protein. The repertoire holds about 700,000 distinct CDR3 sequences, with around 14% as singletons. The sequencing here drew on PBMCs from blood, taken roughly 2 weeks before vaccination. The rearrangement uses TRBV3-1 and TRBJ1-2; D remains unclear. This TCR came from a man aged 50 to 60 who received an inactivated influenza vaccine. The CDR3 region is CASSRSLANYGYTF. In DNA, the CDR3 is TGTGCCAGCAGCCGCAGCTTAGCTAACTATGGCTACACCTTC.